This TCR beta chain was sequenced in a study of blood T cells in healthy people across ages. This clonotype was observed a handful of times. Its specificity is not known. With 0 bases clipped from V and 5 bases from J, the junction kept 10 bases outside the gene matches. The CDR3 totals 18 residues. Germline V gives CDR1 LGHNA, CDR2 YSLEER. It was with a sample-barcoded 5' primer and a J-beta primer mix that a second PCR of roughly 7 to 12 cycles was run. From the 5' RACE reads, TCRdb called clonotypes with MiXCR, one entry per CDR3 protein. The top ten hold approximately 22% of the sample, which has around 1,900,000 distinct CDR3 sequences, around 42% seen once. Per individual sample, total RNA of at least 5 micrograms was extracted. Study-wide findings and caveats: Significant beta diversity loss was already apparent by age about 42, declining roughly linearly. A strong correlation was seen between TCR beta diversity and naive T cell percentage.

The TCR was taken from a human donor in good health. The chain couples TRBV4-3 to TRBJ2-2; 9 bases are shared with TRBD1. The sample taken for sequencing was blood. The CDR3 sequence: CASSQDRIGQGTTGELFF. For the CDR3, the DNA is TGCGCCAGCAGCCAAGATCGGATTGGACAGGGGACGACCGGGGAGCTGTTTTTT.